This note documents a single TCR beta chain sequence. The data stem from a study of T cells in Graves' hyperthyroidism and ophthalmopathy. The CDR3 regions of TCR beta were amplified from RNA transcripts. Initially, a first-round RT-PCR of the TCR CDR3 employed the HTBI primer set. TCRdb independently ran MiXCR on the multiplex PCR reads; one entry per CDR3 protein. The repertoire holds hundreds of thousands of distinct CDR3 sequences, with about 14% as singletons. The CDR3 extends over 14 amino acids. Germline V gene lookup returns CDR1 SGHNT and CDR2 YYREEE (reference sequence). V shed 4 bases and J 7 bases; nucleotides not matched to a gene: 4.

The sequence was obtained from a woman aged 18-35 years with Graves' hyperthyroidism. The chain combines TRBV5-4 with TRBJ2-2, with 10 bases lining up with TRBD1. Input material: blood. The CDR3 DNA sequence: TGTGCCAGCAGCCGGGACAGGGGAGGCGGGGAGCTGTTTTTT. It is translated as CASSRDRGGGELFF.